This T cell receptor (beta chain) is from a study of blood T cell repertoires in COVID-19. Study details: Some COVID-19 samples were acute and others convalescent; all came from the United States, Italy and Spain. From T cells, B-cell-depleted T cells, or PBMCs came the material, which was cDNA or gDNA.

There are 14 residues in the CDR3. V was shortened by 0 bases and J by 0 bases, with 6 bases between the two germline ends. Germline lookup yields CDR1 SGHKS and CDR2 YYEKEE (reference sequence). In the authors' methods: Nucleated cell counts were estimated from reference gene primer amplification. Sequencing used immunoSEQ multiplex PCR; TCRdb keeps in-frame clones, though not all of them. The D gene and trimming were derived from the DNA, and the V and J assignments and clone size from that table. This sample has some 180,000 clones, with around 90% found just once. The chain combines TRBV5-5 with TRBJ1-1; D uncertain. This clonotype originated in a man aged 35 to 55 with active or convalescent COVID-19. Material: peripheral blood. The CDR3 DNA is TGTGCCAGCAGCTTGGTACAGCTGAACACTGAAGCTTTCTTT. Amino acid sequence: CASSLVQLNTEAFF. Full variable domain (remainder filled in from reference TRBV5-5 and TRBJ1-1): DAGVTQSPTHLIKTRGQQVTLRCSPISGHKSVSWYQQVLGQGPQFIFQYYEKEERGRGNFPDRFSARQFPNYSSELNVNALLLGDSALYLCASSLVQLNTEAFFGQGTRLTVV.